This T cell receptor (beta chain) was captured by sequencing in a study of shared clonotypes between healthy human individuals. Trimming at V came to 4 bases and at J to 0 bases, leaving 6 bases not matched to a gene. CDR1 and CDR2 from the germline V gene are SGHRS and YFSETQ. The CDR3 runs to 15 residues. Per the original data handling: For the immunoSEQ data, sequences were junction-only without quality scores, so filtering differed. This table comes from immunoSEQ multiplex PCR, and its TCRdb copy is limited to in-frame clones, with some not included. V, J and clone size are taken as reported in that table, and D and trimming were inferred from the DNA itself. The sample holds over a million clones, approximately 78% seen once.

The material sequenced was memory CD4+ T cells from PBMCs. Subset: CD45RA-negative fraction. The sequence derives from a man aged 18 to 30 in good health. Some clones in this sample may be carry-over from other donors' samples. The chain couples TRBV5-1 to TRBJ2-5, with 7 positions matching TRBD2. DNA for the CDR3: TGCGCCAGCAGCCTGGGGGGAGGGCACCAAGAGACCCAGTACTTC. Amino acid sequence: CASSLGGGHQETQYF.